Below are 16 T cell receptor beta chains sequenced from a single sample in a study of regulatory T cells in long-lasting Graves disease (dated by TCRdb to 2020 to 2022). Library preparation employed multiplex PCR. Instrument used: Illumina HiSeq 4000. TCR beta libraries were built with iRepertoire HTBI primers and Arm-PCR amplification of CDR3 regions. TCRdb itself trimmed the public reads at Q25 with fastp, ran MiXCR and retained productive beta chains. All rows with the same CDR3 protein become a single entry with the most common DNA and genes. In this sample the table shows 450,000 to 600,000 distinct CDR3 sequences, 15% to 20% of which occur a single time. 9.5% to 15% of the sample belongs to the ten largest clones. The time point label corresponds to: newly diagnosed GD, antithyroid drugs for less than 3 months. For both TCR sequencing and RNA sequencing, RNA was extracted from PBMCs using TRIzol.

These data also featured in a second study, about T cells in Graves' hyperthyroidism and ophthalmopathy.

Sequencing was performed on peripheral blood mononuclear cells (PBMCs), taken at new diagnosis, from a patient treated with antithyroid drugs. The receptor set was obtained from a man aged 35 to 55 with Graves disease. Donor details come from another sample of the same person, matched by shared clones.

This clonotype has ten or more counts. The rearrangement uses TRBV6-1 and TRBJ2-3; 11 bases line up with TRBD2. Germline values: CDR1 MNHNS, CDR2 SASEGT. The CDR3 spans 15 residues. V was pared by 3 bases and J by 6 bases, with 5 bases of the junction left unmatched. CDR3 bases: TGTGCCAGCAGTGAGGGACTAGCGGCGGGGGATACGCAGTATTTT. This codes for CASSEGLAAGDTQYF.

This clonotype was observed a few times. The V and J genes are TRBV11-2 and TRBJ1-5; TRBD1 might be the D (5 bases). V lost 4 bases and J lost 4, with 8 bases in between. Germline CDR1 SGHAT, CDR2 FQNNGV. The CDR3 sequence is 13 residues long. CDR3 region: CASSSTENQPQHF. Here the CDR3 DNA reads TGTGCCAGCAGCTCGACAGAGAATCAGCCCCAGCATTTT.

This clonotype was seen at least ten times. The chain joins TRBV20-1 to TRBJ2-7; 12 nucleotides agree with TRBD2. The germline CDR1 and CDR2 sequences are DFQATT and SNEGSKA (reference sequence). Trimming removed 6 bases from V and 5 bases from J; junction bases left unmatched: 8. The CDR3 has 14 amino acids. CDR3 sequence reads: CSATPSGRANEQYF. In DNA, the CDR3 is TGCAGTGCAACCCCTAGCGGGAGGGCCAACGAGCAGTACTTC.

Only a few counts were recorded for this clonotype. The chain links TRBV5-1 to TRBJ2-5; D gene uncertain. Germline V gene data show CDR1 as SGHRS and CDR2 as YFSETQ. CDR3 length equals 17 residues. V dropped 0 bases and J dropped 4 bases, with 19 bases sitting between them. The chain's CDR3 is CASSLEGRLVSGETQYF. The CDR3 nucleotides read TGCGCCAGCAGCTTGGAAGGCCGTCTCGTCTCGGGAGAGACCCAGTACTTC.

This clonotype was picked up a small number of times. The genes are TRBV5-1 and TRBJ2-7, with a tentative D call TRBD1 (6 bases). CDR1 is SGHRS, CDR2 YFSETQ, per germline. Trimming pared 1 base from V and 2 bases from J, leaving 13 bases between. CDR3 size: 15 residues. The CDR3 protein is CASSLTGLPPYEQYF. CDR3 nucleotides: TGCGCCAGCAGCTTGACAGGGTTGCCCCCCTACGAGCAGTACTTC.

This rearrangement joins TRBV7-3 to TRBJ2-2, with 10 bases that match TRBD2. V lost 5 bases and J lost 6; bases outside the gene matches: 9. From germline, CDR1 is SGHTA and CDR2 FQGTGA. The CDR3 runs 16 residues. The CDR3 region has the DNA TGTGCCAGCAGCCCCTGGGGGCTAGCGGGAGCCGGGGAGCTGTTTTTT. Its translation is CASSPWGLAGAGELFF.

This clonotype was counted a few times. In nucleotides, the CDR3 is TGTGCCAGCAGTCCAAGGTTAGGCGCGGGCAATCAGCCCCAGCATTTT. This translates into CASSPRLGAGNQPQHF. The J gene is TRBJ1-5, the V gene TRBV27, with D unresolved. The CDR3 sequence is 16 residues long. Germline CDR1 MNHEY, CDR2 SMNVEV (reference sequence). V was trimmed by 5 bases and J by 2 bases, leaving 16 bases between them.

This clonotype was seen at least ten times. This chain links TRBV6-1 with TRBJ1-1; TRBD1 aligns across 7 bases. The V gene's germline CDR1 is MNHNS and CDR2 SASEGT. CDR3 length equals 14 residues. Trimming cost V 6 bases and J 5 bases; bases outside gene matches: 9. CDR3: CASRQSGGGTEAFF. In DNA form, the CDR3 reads TGTGCCAGCAGACAATCAGGGGGTGGAACTGAAGCTTTCTTT.

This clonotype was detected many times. The CDR3 spells CSASPPGLIEKLFF. The DNA for the CDR3 is TGCAGTGCCTCCCCGCCAGGGCTTATTGAAAAACTGTTTTTT. The genes are TRBV20-1 and TRBJ1-4, with a possible D match to TRBD1 (5 bases). The CDR3 runs to 14 residues. The germline gives CDR1 DFQATT, CDR2 SNEGSKA (reference sequence). V lost 6 bases and J 7 bases, leaving 18 bases between the germline ends.

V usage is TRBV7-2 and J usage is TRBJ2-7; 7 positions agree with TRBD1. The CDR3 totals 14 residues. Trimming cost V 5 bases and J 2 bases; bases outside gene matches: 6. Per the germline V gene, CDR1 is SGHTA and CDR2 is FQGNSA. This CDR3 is CASSPGQVPYEQYF. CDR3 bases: TGTGCCAGCAGCCCTGGACAGGTCCCCTACGAGCAGTACTTC.

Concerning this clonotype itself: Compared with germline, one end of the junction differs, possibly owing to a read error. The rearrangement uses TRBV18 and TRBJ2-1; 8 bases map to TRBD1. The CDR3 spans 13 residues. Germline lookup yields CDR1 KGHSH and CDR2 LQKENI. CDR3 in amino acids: CASSLDRGNEHFF. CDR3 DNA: TGTGCCAGCTCACTCGACAGGGGCAATGAGCATTTCTTC.

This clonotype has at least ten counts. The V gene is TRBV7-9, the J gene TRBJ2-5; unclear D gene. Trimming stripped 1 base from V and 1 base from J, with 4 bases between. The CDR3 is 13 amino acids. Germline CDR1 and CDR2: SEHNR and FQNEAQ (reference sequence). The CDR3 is CASSLVSQETQYF. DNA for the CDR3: TGTGCCAGCAGCTTAGTCAGCCAAGAGACCCAGTACTTC. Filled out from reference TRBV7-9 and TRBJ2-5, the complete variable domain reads DTGVSQNPRHKITKRGQNVTFRCDPISEHNRLYWYRQTLGQGPEFLTYFQNEAQLEKSRLLSDRFSAERPKGSFSTLEIQRTEQGDSAMYLCASSLVSQETQYFGPGTRLLVL.

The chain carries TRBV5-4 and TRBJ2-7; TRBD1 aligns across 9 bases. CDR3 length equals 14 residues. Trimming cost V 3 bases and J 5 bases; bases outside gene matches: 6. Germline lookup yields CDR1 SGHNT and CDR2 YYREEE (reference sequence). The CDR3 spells CASSSGQGRNEQYF. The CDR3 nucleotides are TGTGCCAGCAGCTCCGGACAGGGGAGGAACGAGCAGTACTTC.

DNA for the CDR3: TGTGCCAGCAGTGCTCCGGGACAGGGGGTTTGGCCACCCCTCCACTTT. Encoded protein: CASSAPGQGVWPPLHF. The genes are TRBV12-3 or TRBV12-4 and TRBJ1-6, with 11 bases that match TRBD1. With V trimmed by 5 bases and J by 11 bases, 11 bases remained unmatched. The CDR3 has 16 amino acids.

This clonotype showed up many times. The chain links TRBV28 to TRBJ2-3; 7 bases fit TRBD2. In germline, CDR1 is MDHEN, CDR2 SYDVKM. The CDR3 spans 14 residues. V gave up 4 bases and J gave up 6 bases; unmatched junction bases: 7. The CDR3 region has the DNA TGTGCCAGCAGTTCCGGGAGGTTCGGGGATACGCAGTATTTT. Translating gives CASSSGRFGDTQYF.

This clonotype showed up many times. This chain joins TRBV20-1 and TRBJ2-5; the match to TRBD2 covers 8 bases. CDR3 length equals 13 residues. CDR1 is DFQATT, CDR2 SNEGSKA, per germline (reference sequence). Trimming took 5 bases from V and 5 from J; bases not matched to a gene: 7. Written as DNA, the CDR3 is TGCAGTGCTGAACTCCCGGGAGGGGAGACCCAGTACTTC. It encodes CSAELPGGETQYF.